The 32 T cell receptor beta chains below were found in one sample sequenced in a study of PD-L1 blockade in urothelial cancer. Using immunoSEQ multiplex PCR, the repertoire was profiled, and TCRdb retains in-frame clones only, with some absent. Found here are some 79,000 clones, roughly 87% of them singletons; the top ten hold around a tenth. The sequencing here drew on PBMCs, taken around atezolizumab (anti-PD-L1) treatment. The receptors here all came from a man in his 70s with urothelial cancer.

The CDR3 nucleotides are TGTGCCAGCAGTGGCGGGACTAGCGGGCCCTACGAGCAGTACTTC. Residues: CASSGGTSGPYEQYF. The V and J genes are TRBV28 and TRBJ2-7, with 12 bases lining up with TRBD2. Unmatched junction bases numbered 4, after V lost 5 bases and J lost 2 bases. CDR1 is MDHEN and CDR2 is SYDVKM in the germline V gene. The CDR3 has 15 amino acids.

The gene calls are TRBV29-1 and TRBJ1-2; D unresolved. The CDR3 spans 12 residues. Trimming shortened V by 3 bases and J by 3 bases, and 8 bases separated the two germline ends. Per germline, CDR1 SQVTM and CDR2 ANQGSEA. In nucleotides, the CDR3 is TGCAGCGTTGACAGGCAAGACTATGGCTACACCTTC. Encoded protein: CSVDRQDYGYTF.

The V call is TRBV6-5, the J call TRBJ2-7; 11 bases line up with TRBD2. Trimming removed 7 bases from V and 0 bases from J; junction bases left unmatched: 5. The V gene's germline CDR1 is MNHEY and CDR2 SVGAGI. This CDR3 has 15 residues. In nucleotides, the CDR3 is TGTGCCAGCACTCTTACTAGCGGGAGCTCCTACGAGCAGTACTTC. The encoded protein is CASTLTSGSSYEQYF.

The table lists this clone with a count of one. The gene calls are TRBV25-1 and TRBJ1-1; D is perhaps TRBD1 (6 bases). V was cut by 6 bases and J by 4 bases, with 18 bases left in between. Germline V lookup: CDR1 MGHDK, CDR2 SYGVNS. This CDR3 region has 15 residues. The CDR3 spells CASSQTGLIGTEAFF. The CDR3 DNA reads TGTGCCAGCAGCCAAACAGGGCTGATAGGCACTGAAGCTTTCTTT.

This rearrangement joins TRBV19 to TRBJ1-3; D unclear. Deletions cut 5 bases from V and 3 bases from J, with 11 bases between. The CDR3 contains 14 residues. Germline V gene sequence: CDR1 LNHDA, CDR2 SQIVND (reference sequence). The CDR3 sequence is CASSSSGGGNTIYF. In DNA, the CDR3 is TGTGCCAGTAGTTCCTCGGGAGGTGGAAACACCATATATTTT.

The J gene is TRBJ1-2, the V gene TRBV6-1, with 7 bases aligning to TRBD1. The germline CDR1 and CDR2 sequences are MNHNS and SASEGT. V lost 4 bases and J lost 3; bases outside the gene matches: 2. CDR3 size: 13 residues. The CDR3 bases are TGTGCCAGCAGTGGACAGGGCGACTATGGCTACACCTTC. Amino acid sequence: CASSGQGDYGYTF.

V usage is TRBV21-1 and J usage is TRBJ1-1. TRBV21-1 is a pseudogene locus. This CDR3 has 15 residues. CDR3 bases: TGTGCCAGCAGCGACCCCCGGGGGAGGGCCACTGAAGCTTTCTTT. Translation gives CASSDPRGRATEAFF.

The CDR3 bases are TGCAGCGTTGATGGACCCCGGGACAGGGCTTATGGCTACACCTTC. Translation: CSVDGPRDRAYGYTF. This chain connects TRBV29-1 to TRBJ1-2; the match to TRBD1 covers 9 bases. The CDR3 consists of 15 residues. Per germline, CDR1 SQVTM and CDR2 ANQGSEA. The V gene end was trimmed by 3 bases and the J gene end by 5 bases; junction bases not matched to a gene: 10.

V usage is TRBV5-1 and J usage is TRBJ1-1, with TRBD1 matching 9 bases. With 0 bases clipped from V and 3 bases from J, the junction kept 12 bases outside the gene matches. Germline V gene lookup returns CDR1 SGHRS and CDR2 YFSETQ. The CDR3 contains 18 residues. The DNA for the CDR3 is TGCGCCAGCAGCTTGGGGGACAGGGAAGGGGTAGCTGACACTGAAGCTTTCTTT. Its protein product is CASSLGDREGVADTEAFF. The complete variable domain, with remaining parts taken from reference TRBV5-1 and TRBJ1-1, reads KAGVTQTPRYLIKTRGQQVTLSCSPISGHRSVSWYQQTPGQGLQFLFEYFSETQRNKGNFPGRFSGRQFSNSRSEMNVSTLELGDSALYLCASSLGDREGVADTEAFFGQGTRLTVV.

The V call is TRBV13, the J call TRBJ2-7; 7 bases map to TRBD2. This CDR3 has 15 residues. Trimming cost V 7 bases and J 3 bases; bases outside gene matches: 12. CDR1 PRHDT and CDR2 FYEKMQ come from the germline V gene (reference sequence). The DNA of the CDR3 is TGTGCCAGCACAAGAGGGACTACTTATAGCTACGAGCAGTACTTC. Residues: CASTRGTTYSYEQYF.

This sequence joins TRBV6-6 and TRBJ1-2; no clear D. Germline loops: CDR1 MNHNY, CDR2 SVGAGI (reference sequence). The CDR3 totals 15 residues. V dropped 0 bases and J dropped 8 bases, with 16 bases sitting between them. CDR3 nucleotides: TGTGCCAGCAGTTACTCAGAGTTGCTCCTGGGCGGCTACACCTTC. This gives the protein CASSYSELLLGGYTF.

The gene calls are TRBV4-2 and TRBJ2-5; D perhaps matches TRBD2 (6 bases). The CDR3 spans 18 residues. Per the germline V gene, CDR1 is LGHNA and CDR2 is YNFKEQ. With 0 bases removed from V and 0 bases from J, the gap between germline ends came to 17 bases. The CDR3 is CASSQDRQQGGYQETQYF. In DNA form, the CDR3 reads TGTGCCAGCAGCCAAGATAGACAGCAGGGAGGCTACCAAGAGACCCAGTACTTC.

This clone was observed a handful of times. The V gene is TRBV6-1, the J gene TRBJ2-7; tentatively, D is TRBD2 (5 bases). Germline CDR1 is MNHNS and CDR2 is SASEGT. Trimming stripped 7 bases from V and 1 base from J, with 14 bases between. CDR3 length: 14 amino acids. This chain's CDR3 is CASTEGEQSYEQYF. In DNA form, the CDR3 reads TGTGCCAGCACCGAGGGAGAACAGTCCTACGAGCAGTACTTC.

This chain links TRBV18 with TRBJ1-6; TRBD1 might be the D (5 bases). In germline, CDR1 is KGHSH, CDR2 LQKENI. This CDR3 is 14 amino acids long. Deletions cut 2 bases from V and 7 bases from J, with 9 bases between. CDR3 DNA sequence: TGTGCCAGCTCACCAAGCAGGGAAAATTCACCCCTCCACTTT. Its translation is CASSPSRENSPLHF.

This clone was counted between two and nine times. V is TRBV19 and J is TRBJ1-2, with 8 bases lining up with TRBD1. The CDR3 consists of 14 residues. Trimming at V came to 6 bases and at J to 8 bases, leaving 11 bases not matched to a gene. Germline-derived CDR1 and CDR2 are LNHDA and SQIVND (reference sequence). The CDR3 sequence: CASRPGQEARGYTF. DNA for the CDR3: TGTGCCAGTAGACCGGGACAGGAGGCTCGGGGCTACACCTTC.

The chain joins TRBV9 to TRBJ2-7; TRBD2 agrees at 10 bases. The germline CDR1 and CDR2 sequences are SGDLS and YYNGEE. The CDR3 has 15 amino acids. V gave up 0 bases and J gave up 3 bases; unmatched junction bases: 3. CDR3: CASSVGSSGGYEQYF. In DNA, the CDR3 is TGTGCCAGCAGCGTAGGGTCTAGCGGGGGCTACGAGCAGTACTTC.

The chain is built from TRBV28 and TRBJ2-5, with 9 bases fitting TRBD2. This CDR3 comprises 19 residues. Germline V lookup: CDR1 MDHEN, CDR2 SYDVKM. The junction had 17 bases not matched to a gene; V was cut back by 1 base and J by 5 bases. CDR3 bases: TGTGCCAGCAGTTTATCCCCCATTGTGCTAGCGGGAAGTCGGGAGACCCAGTACTTC. This encodes CASSLSPIVLAGSRETQYF.

The chain combines TRBV4-2 with TRBJ1-4; no clear D. The V gene's germline CDR1 is LGHNA and CDR2 YNFKEQ. The CDR3 length is 14 residues. V was cut by 5 bases and J by 5 bases, with 12 bases left in between. CDR3 sequence reads: CASSRPGRNEKLFF. The CDR3 region has the DNA TGTGCCAGCAGCAGACCCGGGAGGAATGAAAAACTGTTTTTT.

The J gene is TRBJ2-3, the V gene TRBV7-2; 14 bases are shared with TRBD2. V lost 5 bases and J lost 6; bases outside the gene matches: 7. The germline V gene encodes CDR1 SGHTA and CDR2 FQGNSA. CDR3 length: 16 residues. CDR3 in amino acids: CASSVGLAGAGDTQYF. The CDR3 bases are TGTGCCAGCAGCGTGGGACTAGCGGGAGCGGGGGATACGCAGTATTTT.

This chain uses TRBV11-3 with TRBJ2-1; 8 bases fit TRBD2. The CDR3 extends over 16 amino acids. Germline-derived CDR1 and CDR2 are SGHNT and YENEEA. V was clipped by 4 bases and J by 4 bases; unmatched bases: 9. CDR3 amino acids: CASSSRAGAIYNEQFF. For the CDR3, the DNA is TGTGCCAGCAGCTCCCGAGCGGGAGCTATATACAATGAGCAGTTCTTC.

This chain joins TRBV11-2 and TRBJ2-3; D may be TRBD1 (6 bases). The CDR3 is 16 residues long. Germline loops: CDR1 SGHAT, CDR2 FQNNGV. Trimming removed 2 bases from V and 3 bases from J, with 15 bases in between. Here the CDR3 DNA reads TGTGCCAGCAGCTTACTCGAAGGGGGAGAGACAGATACGCAGTATTTT. Protein sequence: CASSLLEGGETDTQYF. Together with reference TRBV11-2 and TRBJ2-3, the CDR3 gives the full variable domain: EAGVAQSPRYKIIEKRQSVAFWCNPISGHATLYWYQQILGQGPKLLIQFQNNGVVDDSQLPKDRFSAERLKGVDSTLKIQPAKLEDSAVYLCASSLLEGGETDTQYFGPGTRLTVL.

CDR3 region: CATTMGLAGNPQYF. Written as DNA, the CDR3 is TGTGCCACCACGATGGGACTAGCGGGGAATCCGCAGTATTTT. This chain uses TRBV15 with TRBJ2-3; 13 bases match TRBD2. The CDR3 extends over 14 amino acids. After removal of 7 bases from V and 10 bases from J, the junction contained 8 bases not matched to a gene. Per germline, CDR1 LNHNV and CDR2 YYDKDF (reference sequence). The whole variable domain, filled in from reference TRBV15 and TRBJ2-3, reads DAMVIQNPRYQVTQFGKPVTLSCSQTLNHNVMYWYQQKSSQAPKLLFHYYDKDFNNEADTPDNFQSRRPNTSFCFLDIRSPGLGDTAMYLCATTMGLAGNPQYFGPGTRLTVL.

The gene calls are TRBV7-6 and TRBJ2-5; 8 bases are a match to TRBD1. With V trimmed by 5 bases and J by 2 bases, 7 bases remained unmatched. From germline, CDR1 is SGHVS and CDR2 FNYEAQ. CDR3 length: 15 amino acids. The CDR3, as DNA: TGTGCCAGCAGCCTAGGACAGGGCCGTCAAGAGACCCAGTACTTC. Protein: CASSLGQGRQETQYF.

The genes are TRBV7-3 and TRBJ2-1, with a weak D call TRBD2 (5 bases). Germline loops: CDR1 SGHTA, CDR2 FQGTGA. The CDR3 has 15 amino acids. V was pared by 3 bases and J by 0 bases, with 9 bases between. The DNA for the CDR3 is TGTGCCAGCAGCTTCGGGGTGAGCTCCTACAATGAGCAGTTCTTC. It yields the protein CASSFGVSSYNEQFF. The whole variable domain, filled in from reference TRBV7-3 and TRBJ2-1, reads GAGVSQTPSNKVTEKGKYVELRCDPISGHTALYWYRQSLGQGPEFLIYFQGTGAADDSGLPNDRFFAVRPEGSVSTLKIQRTERGDSAVYLCASSFGVSSYNEQFFGPGTRLTVL.

The gene calls are TRBV5-6 and TRBJ2-1, with 10 positions matching TRBD2. Trimming removed 3 bases from V and 3 bases from J; junction bases left unmatched: 6. The CDR3 runs 16 residues. Looked up from germline, CDR1 is SGHDT and CDR2 is YYEEEE. CDR3: CASSSSLAGFYNEQFF. In DNA, the CDR3 is TGTGCCAGCAGCTCCTCACTAGCGGGGTTCTACAATGAGCAGTTCTTC.

The V and J genes are TRBV18 and TRBJ2-3; no firm D call. The V gene lost 6 bases and the J gene lost 1 base, with 8 bases spanning the gap. The CDR3 is made up of 13 amino acids. The germline CDR1 and CDR2 sequences are KGHSH and LQKENI. CDR3 region: CASSRDGTDTQYF. The CDR3 coding sequence is TGTGCCAGCTCTCGAGATGGCACAGATACGCAGTATTTT.

The chain recombines TRBV11-2 with TRBJ2-2; 11 nucleotides match TRBD2. Germline V lookup: CDR1 SGHAT, CDR2 FQNNGV. With V trimmed by 3 bases and J by 6 bases, 3 bases remained unmatched. CDR3 length: 15 amino acids. CDR3 nucleotide sequence: TGTGCCAGCAGCTTGACTAGCGGGACCCCCGGGGAGCTGTTTTTT. It encodes CASSLTSGTPGELFF.

There are a few counts of this clone. This chain uses TRBV4-2 with TRBJ1-3; TRBD1 matches at 7 bases. Unmatched junction bases numbered 4, after V lost 0 bases and J lost 2 bases. The CDR3 length is 16 residues. In germline, CDR1 is LGHNA, CDR2 YNFKEQ. CDR3 bases: TGTGCCAGCAGCCAAGAAGGCCAGGGGGCTGGAAACACCATATATTTT. Amino acid sequence: CASSQEGQGAGNTIYF.

The rearrangement joins TRBV11-2 to TRBJ1-1, with 8 positions matching TRBD1. The CDR3 sequence is 14 residues long. V lost 5 bases and J lost 4; bases outside the gene matches: 6. Germline lookup yields CDR1 SGHAT and CDR2 FQNNGV. As DNA, the CDR3 is TGTGCCAGCAGCGCCGACAGGGGAAGCACTGAAGCTTTCTTT. Encoded protein: CASSADRGSTEAFF.

This chain uses TRBV2 with TRBJ2-2; 10 nucleotides line up with TRBD2. CDR3 length: 16 residues. With 3 bases clipped from V and 4 bases from J, the junction kept 5 bases outside the gene matches. The germline V gene has CDR1 SNHLY and CDR2 FYNNEI. The DNA for the CDR3 is TGTGCCAGCAGTGATGCAATAGCGGGGGGCACCGGGGAGCTGTTTTTT. Translating gives CASSDAIAGGTGELFF.

The V gene is TRBV30, the J gene TRBJ2-1, with 14 bases that match TRBD2. Trimming took 3 bases from V and 1 from J; bases not matched to a gene: 8. Germline V gene data show CDR1 as GTSNPN and CDR2 as SVGIG (reference sequence). There are 18 residues in the CDR3. The CDR3 nucleotides read TGTGCCTGGAGGGGACTAGCGGGAGAGAGGGGGTCCTACAATGAGCAGTTCTTC. This codes for CAWRGLAGERGSYNEQFF.

J is TRBJ1-5 and V is TRBV6-5, with a tentative D call TRBD1 (6 bases). The CDR3 length is 15 residues. V lost 5 bases, J lost 0 bases, and 11 bases lay in between. CDR1 and CDR2 from the germline V gene are MNHEY and SVGAGI. CDR3 amino acids: CASSTLDSSNQPQHF. The CDR3 DNA reads TGTGCCAGCAGTACCCTGGACAGTAGCAATCAGCCCCAGCATTTT.